This T cell receptor beta chain derives from a study of brain T cells in children with intractable seizures. This table comes from immunoSEQ multiplex PCR, and its TCRdb copy is limited to in-frame clones, with some not included. The sample lists around 100,000 clones, under 95% occurring once. Sequencing was limited to surgery cases with top T cell transcript signatures in brain tissue. Before surgery, patients took at least one anti-epileptic drug. The sample was peripheral blood, taken at surgery. This clonotype was obtained from a boy under three years old with hemimegalencephaly and intractable seizures.

This chain's CDR3 is CASSFIAGATYEQYF. The CDR3 region has the DNA TGCGCCAGCAGCTTCATAGCGGGCGCCACCTACGAGCAGTACTTC. The rearrangement links TRBV5-1 to TRBJ2-7, with 7 bases lining up with TRBD2. From germline, CDR1 is SGHRS and CDR2 YFSETQ. The trim removed 2 bases at V and 2 bases at J, leaving 7 bases unmatched. The CDR3 contains 15 residues.